Described below is a single T cell receptor beta chain sequence and its context. The data belong to a study of T cells in Graves' hyperthyroidism and ophthalmopathy. RNA transcripts provided the source from which TCR beta CDR3 regions were amplified. A first-round RT-PCR of the TCR CDR3 used the HTBI primer set. TCRdb reprocessed the multiplex PCR reads with MiXCR, giving one entry per CDR3 protein. The table has roughly 750,000 distinct CDR3 sequences, roughly 15% seen once. From germline, CDR1 is LNHNV and CDR2 YYDKDF (reference sequence). The V end lost 3 bases, the J end lost 7 bases, and 22 bases lay between the germline ends. This CDR3 has 16 residues.

The V and J genes are TRBV15 and TRBJ2-7, with D possibly TRBD1 on 5 matching bases. This sequence was found in a man aged 18 to 30 with Graves' hyperthyroidism. The material sequenced was blood. The CDR3, as DNA: TGTGCCACCAGCAGGGCAAGAGACAGCACACCGGAGGAGCAGTACTTC. This gives the protein CATSRARDSTPEEQYF.